Below, 5 T cell receptor beta chains from the same sample are listed, as sequenced in a study of cytomegalovirus exposure and HLA in healthy donors. Both 60 Vbeta primers and 13 Jbeta primers went into the PCR. Measured with immunoSEQ multiplex PCR; TCRdb has only the in-frame clones, and not every one. The sample has 130,000 to 150,000 clones, around 85% seen once. The specimen was PBMCs. These receptor sequences come from a man aged 40-50 years in good health and CMV-seropositive.

The rearrangement links TRBV7-9 to TRBJ2-3; TRBD2 agrees at 8 bases. V trimming: 8 bases; J trimming: 2 bases; junction bases outside the gene matches: 12. Looked up from germline, CDR1 is SEHNR and CDR2 is FQNEAQ (reference sequence). This CDR3 is 16 amino acids long. The CDR3 sequence: CASLPGGGGDTDTQYF. Here the CDR3 DNA reads TGTGCCAGCCTACCGGGAGGGGGGGGTGACACAGATACGCAGTATTTT.

The chain links TRBV2 to TRBJ1-1; D call uncertain. Germline V gene data show CDR1 as SNHLY and CDR2 as FYNNEI. V was shortened by 1 base and J by 10 bases, with 7 bases between the two germline ends. The CDR3 sequence is 11 residues long. In DNA form, the CDR3 reads TGTGCCAGCAGTGAAGGAGCCTTAGCTTTCTTT. This codes for CASSEGALAFF.

The CDR3 is CASSSTVIGEQYF. DNA for the CDR3: TGTGCCAGCAGTTCAACAGTAATCGGCGAGCAGTACTTC. The V and J genes are TRBV6-5 and TRBJ2-7; D call uncertain. Germline V gene lookup returns CDR1 MNHEY and CDR2 SVGAGI. V was trimmed by 4 bases and J by 6 bases, leaving 13 bases between them. The CDR3 runs to 13 residues.

The chain combines TRBV5-4 with TRBJ2-7; possible D gene TRBD2, 6 bases. The germline CDR1 and CDR2 sequences are SGHNT and YYREEE (reference sequence). V was clipped by 7 bases and J by 0 bases, with 14 bases between them. This CDR3 has 14 amino acids. Here the CDR3 DNA reads TGTGCCAGCCGCCGGAGGGGCAGCTCCTACGAGCAGTACTTC. Its translation is CASRRRGSSYEQYF.

The chain couples TRBV25-1 to TRBJ2-1; 9 bases map to TRBD2. The CDR3 is 15 amino acids. The J segment lost 3 bases and the V segment lost 4 bases, leaving 4 bases of the junction unmatched. The germline V gene encodes CDR1 MGHDK and CDR2 SYGVNS. The CDR3 here is CASSASGGYYNEQFF. The DNA of the CDR3 is TGTGCCAGCAGTGCAAGCGGGGGGTACTACAATGAGCAGTTCTTC. Complete variable domain (other parts from reference TRBV25-1 and TRBJ2-1): EADIYQTPRYLVIGTGKKITLECSQTMGHDKMYWYQQDPGMELHLIHYSYGVNSTEKGDLSSESTVSRIRTEHFPLTLESARPSHTSQYLCASSASGGYYNEQFFGPGTRLTVL.